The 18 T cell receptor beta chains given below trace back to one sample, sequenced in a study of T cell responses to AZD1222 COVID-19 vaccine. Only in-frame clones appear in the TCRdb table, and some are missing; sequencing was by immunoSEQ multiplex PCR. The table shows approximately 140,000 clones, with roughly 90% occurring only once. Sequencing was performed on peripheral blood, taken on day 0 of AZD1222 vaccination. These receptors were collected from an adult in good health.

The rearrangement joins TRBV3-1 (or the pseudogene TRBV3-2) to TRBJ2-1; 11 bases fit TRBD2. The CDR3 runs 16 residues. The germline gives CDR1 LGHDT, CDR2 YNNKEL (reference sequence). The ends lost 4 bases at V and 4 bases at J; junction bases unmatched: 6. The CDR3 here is CASSPETSGEYNEQFF. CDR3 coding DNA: TGTGCCAGCAGCCCAGAGACTAGCGGGGAATACAATGAGCAGTTCTTC.

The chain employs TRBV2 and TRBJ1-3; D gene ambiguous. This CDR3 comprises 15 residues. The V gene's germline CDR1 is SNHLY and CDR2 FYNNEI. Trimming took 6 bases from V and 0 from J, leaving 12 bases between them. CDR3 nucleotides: TGTGCCAGCAGCCCTCCTGCGAGCTCTGGAAACACCATATATTTT. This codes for CASSPPASSGNTIYF.

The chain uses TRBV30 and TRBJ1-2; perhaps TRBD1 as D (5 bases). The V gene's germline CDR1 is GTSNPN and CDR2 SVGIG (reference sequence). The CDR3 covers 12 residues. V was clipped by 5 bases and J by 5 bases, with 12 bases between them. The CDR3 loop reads CAWGQEGYGYTF. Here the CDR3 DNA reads TGTGCCTGGGGCCAGGAGGGGTATGGCTACACCTTC.

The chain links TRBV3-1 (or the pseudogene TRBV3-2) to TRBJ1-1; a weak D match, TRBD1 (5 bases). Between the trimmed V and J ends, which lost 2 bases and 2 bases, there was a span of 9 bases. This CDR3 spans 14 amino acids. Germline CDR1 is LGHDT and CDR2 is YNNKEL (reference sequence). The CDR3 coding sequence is TGTGCCAGCAGCCAAAGGGGCAGAAACACTGAAGCTTTCTTT. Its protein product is CASSQRGRNTEAFF.

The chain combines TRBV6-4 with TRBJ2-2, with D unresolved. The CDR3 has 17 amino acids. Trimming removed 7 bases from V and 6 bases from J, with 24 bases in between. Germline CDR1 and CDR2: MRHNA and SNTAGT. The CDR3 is CASTQATLILTPGELFF. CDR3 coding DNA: TGTGCCAGCACCCAAGCAACCTTAATCCTGACCCCCGGGGAGCTGTTTTTT.

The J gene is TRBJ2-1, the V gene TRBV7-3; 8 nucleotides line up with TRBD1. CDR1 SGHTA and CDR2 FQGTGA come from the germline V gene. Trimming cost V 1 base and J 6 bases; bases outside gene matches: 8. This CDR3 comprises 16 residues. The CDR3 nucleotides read TGTGCCAGCAGCTTAAAATTAGGGACAGGTTTCAATGAGCAGTTCTTC. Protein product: CASSLKLGTGFNEQFF. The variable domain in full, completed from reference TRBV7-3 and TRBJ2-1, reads GAGVSQTPSNKVTEKGKYVELRCDPISGHTALYWYRQSLGQGPEFLIYFQGTGAADDSGLPNDRFFAVRPEGSVSTLKIQRTERGDSAVYLCASSLKLGTGFNEQFFGPGTRLTVL.

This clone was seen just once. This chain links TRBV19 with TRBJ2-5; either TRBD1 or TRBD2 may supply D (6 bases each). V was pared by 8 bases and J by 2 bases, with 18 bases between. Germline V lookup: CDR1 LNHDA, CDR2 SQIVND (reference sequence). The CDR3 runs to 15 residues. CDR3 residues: CASREQQGLQETQYF. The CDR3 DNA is TGTGCCAGTCGGGAGCAACAGGGTTTACAAGAGACCCAGTACTTC.

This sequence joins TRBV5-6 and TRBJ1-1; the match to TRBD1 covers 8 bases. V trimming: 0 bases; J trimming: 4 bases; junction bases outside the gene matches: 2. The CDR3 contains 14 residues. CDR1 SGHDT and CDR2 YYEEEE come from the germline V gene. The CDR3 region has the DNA TGTGCCAGCAGCTTGGACAGGGGGTGCACTGAAGCTTTCTTT. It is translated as CASSLDRGCTEAFF.

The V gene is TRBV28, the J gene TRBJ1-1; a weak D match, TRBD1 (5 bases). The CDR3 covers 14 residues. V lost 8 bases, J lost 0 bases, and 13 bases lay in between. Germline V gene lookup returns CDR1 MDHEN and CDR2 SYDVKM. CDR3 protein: CASLAGGMNTEAFF. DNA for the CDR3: TGTGCCAGCCTCGCGGGGGGAATGAACACTGAAGCTTTCTTT.

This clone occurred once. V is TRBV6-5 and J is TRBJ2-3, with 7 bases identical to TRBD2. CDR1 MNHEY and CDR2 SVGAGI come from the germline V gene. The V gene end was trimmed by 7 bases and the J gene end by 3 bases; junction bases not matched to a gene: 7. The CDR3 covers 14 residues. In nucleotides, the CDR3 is TGTGCCAGCAAAAGGGGCGGGAGAACAGATACGCAGTATTTT. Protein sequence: CASKRGGRTDTQYF.

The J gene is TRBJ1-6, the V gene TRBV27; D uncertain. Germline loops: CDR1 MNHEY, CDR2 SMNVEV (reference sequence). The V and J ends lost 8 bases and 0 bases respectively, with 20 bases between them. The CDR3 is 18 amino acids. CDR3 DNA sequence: TGTGCCAGCCGCACTTGGACCCAAGGGAGCTCCTATAATTCACCCCTCCACTTT. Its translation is CASRTWTQGSSYNSPLHF.

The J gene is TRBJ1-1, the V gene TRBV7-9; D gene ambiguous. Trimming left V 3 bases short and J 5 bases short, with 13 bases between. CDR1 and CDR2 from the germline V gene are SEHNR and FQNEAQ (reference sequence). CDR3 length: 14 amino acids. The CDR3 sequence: CASSFGGYETEAFF. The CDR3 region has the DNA TGTGCCAGCAGCTTCGGAGGGTACGAGACTGAAGCTTTCTTT.

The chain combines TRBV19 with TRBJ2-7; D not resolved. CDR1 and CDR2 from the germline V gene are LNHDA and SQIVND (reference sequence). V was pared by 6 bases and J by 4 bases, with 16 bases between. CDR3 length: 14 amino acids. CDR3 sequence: CASRNRASPYEQYF. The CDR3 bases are TGTGCCAGTAGAAACAGAGCCTCCCCTTACGAGCAGTACTTC.

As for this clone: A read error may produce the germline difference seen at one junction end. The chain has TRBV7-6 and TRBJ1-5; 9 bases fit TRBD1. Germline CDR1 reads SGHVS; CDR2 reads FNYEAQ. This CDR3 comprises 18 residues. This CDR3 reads CPLTPGQGAQFYNQPQHF. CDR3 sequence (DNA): TGCCCTTTGACTCCGGGACAGGGTGCCCAATTCTACAATCAGCCCCAGCATTTT.

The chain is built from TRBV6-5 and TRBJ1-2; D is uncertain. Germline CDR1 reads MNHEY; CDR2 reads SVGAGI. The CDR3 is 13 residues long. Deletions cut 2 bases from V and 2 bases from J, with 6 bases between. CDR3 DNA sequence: TGTGCCAGCAGTTACAGGGTGAACTATGGCTACACCTTC. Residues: CASSYRVNYGYTF.

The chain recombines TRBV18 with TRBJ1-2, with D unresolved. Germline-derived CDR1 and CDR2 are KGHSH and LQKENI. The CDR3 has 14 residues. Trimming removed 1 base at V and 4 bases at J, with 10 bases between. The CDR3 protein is CASSPQLDSYGYTF. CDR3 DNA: TGTGCCAGCTCACCACAATTGGATAGCTATGGCTACACCTTC.

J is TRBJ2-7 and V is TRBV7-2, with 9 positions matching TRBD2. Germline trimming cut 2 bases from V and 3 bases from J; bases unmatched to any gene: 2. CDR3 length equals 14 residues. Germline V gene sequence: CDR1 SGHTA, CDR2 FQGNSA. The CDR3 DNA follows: TGTGCCAGCAGCTTACAGCGGGAGGACTACGAGCAGTACTTC. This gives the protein CASSLQREDYEQYF.

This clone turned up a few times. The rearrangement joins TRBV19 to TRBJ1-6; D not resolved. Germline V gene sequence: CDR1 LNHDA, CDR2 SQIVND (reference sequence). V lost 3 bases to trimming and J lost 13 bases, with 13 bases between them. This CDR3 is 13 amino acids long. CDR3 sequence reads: CASSMGVNTPLHF. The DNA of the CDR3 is TGTGCCAGTAGTATGGGCGTCAATACGCCCCTCCACTTT.